This is a list of T cell receptor beta chains from one sample in a study of blood T cell repertoires in COVID-19. The method was immunoSEQ multiplex PCR; TCRdb's version includes in-frame clones alone and lacks a portion of them. The data show around 250,000 clones, around 93% seen once. Material: PBMCs or T cells enriched from blood (not recorded which). These receptors were collected from a man in his forties who had been exposed to COVID-19. CDR3s include the opening cysteine and the closing phenylalanine or tryptophan. D genes are given only for firm matches. Expanded clones are given a class, and other clones once, few, many or no size at all.

j_call clone_size d_call v_call cdr3_aa cdr3_nt
TRBJ2-4 . . TRBV6-2/TRBV6-3 CASSYSRPRAKNIQYF TGTGCCAGCAGTTACTCGAGGCCCCGAGCCAAAAACATTCAGTACTTC
TRBJ1-2 . . TRBV9 CASTDHSGYTF TGTGCCAGCACCGATCACAGTGGCTACACCTTC
TRBJ2-7 few . TRBV5-1 CASSLEATSSYEQYF TGCGCCAGCAGCTTGGAAGCGACTAGCTCCTACGAGCAGTACTTC
TRBJ2-7 once . TRBV11-3 CASSLAGGDGYEQYF TGTGCCAGCAGCTTAGCGGGGGGCGATGGATACGAGCAGTACTTC
TRBJ2-3 . . TRBV5-1 CASSPAPTGSTDTQYF TGCGCCAGCAGCCCAGCCCCTACAGGTTCCACAGATACGCAGTATTTT
TRBJ2-5 . TRBD1 TRBV3-1/TRBV3-2 CASSQDRQGGSSETQYF TGTGCCAGCAGCCAAGACCGACAGGGGGGGTCATCAGAGACCCAGTACTTC
TRBJ2-3 . TRBD2 TRBV19 CASSMEGTSGRLVQYF TGTGCCAGTAGTATGGAGGGGACTAGCGGGAGGTTAGTGCAGTATTTT
TRBJ2-1 . . TRBV4-1 CASSQLLPRGQFF TGCGCCAGCAGCCAACTTCTACCTAGAGGGCAGTTCTTC
TRBJ2-1 . TRBD1 TRBV10-3 CAISEEGTGAYNEQFF TGTGCCATCAGTGAGGAGGGGACAGGGGCCTACAATGAGCAGTTCTTC
TRBJ1-1 . . TRBV4-2 CASSQGTANTEAFF TGTGCCAGCAGCCAAGGGACAGCGAACACTGAAGCTTTCTTT
TRBJ2-5 . TRBD1 TRBV6-4 CASSDRNRKGAQETQYF TGTGCCAGCAGTGATAGAAATCGGAAGGGGGCGCAGGAGACCCAGTACTTC
TRBJ2-2 . . TRBV5-1 CASSLVQGTGELFF TGCGCCAGCAGCTTGGTTCAGGGCACCGGGGAGCTGTTTTTT
TRBJ1-4 . . TRBV5-1 CASSFAGINEKLFF TGCGCCAGCAGCTTTGCGGGTATTAATGAAAAACTGTTTTTT
TRBJ2-2 . . TRBV7-9 CASTPDLNTGELFF TGTGCCAGCACCCCGGACTTGAACACCGGGGAGCTGTTTTTT
TRBJ2-2 . . TRBV5-5 CASSLSSKANTGELFF TGTGCCAGCAGCCTGAGCTCTAAAGCGAACACCGGGGAGCTGTTTTTT
TRBJ1-1 . . TRBV7-9 CASSFEGQGPANTEAFF TGTGCCAGCAGCTTTGAGGGCCAGGGGCCCGCGAACACTGAAGCTTTCTTT
TRBJ1-1 few . TRBV7-2 CASSLPGRGTEAFF TGTGCCAGCAGCTTACCAGGGAGGGGCACTGAAGCTTTCTTT
TRBJ2-1 once TRBD2 TRBV11-2 CASSRRTSGDNEQFF TGTGCCAGCAGCCGACGGACTAGCGGGGACAATGAGCAGTTCTTC
TRBJ2-5 . . TRBV5-4 CASSLPHSEETQYF TGTGCCAGCAGCCTACCCCACAGTGAAGAGACCCAGTACTTC
TRBJ2-5 . . TRBV5-6 CASSGMDSRRETQYF TGTGCCAGCAGCGGGATGGACAGCCGAAGGGAGACCCAGTACTTC
TRBJ2-5 . TRBD2 TRBV7-3 CASSLGGRAAETQYF TGTGCCAGCAGCTTAGGTGGGAGGGCCGCTGAGACCCAGTACTTC
TRBJ1-6 few . TRBV5-1 CASSLVGEDSPLHF TGCGCCAGCAGCTTGGTTGGGGAGGATTCACCCCTCCACTTT
TRBJ1-2 . TRBD1 TRBV19 CASSTIGGLGYTF TGTGCCAGTAGTACTATAGGGGGCCTCGGCTACACCTTC
TRBJ2-5 . . TRBV15 CATSRDGGQETQYF TGTGCCACCAGCAGAGACGGAGGCCAAGAGACCCAGTACTTC
TRBJ2-1 . TRBD2 TRBV27 CASSRVAGGFNNEQFF TGTGCCAGCAGTCGTGTAGCGGGAGGCTTTAACAATGAGCAGTTCTTC
TRBJ1-1 . . TRBV30 CAWSTTPNTEAFF TGTGCCTGGAGTACCACACCGAACACTGAAGCTTTCTTT
TRBJ1-1 . . TRBV27 CASRSGDTEAFF TGTGCCAGCAGATCGGGGGATACTGAAGCTTTCTTT
TRBJ2-1 . TRBD2 TRBV30 CAWRGLAGWSGNEQFF TGTGCCTGGAGGGGACTAGCGGGTTGGAGTGGGAATGAGCAGTTCTTC
TRBJ1-1 . . TRBV27 CASAGNTEAFF TGTGCCAGCGCGGGGAACACTGAAGCTTTCTTT
TRBJ1-1 . TRBD1 TRBV19 CASSKGTGMGTEAFF TGTGCCAGTAGTAAAGGGACAGGGATGGGCACTGAAGCTTTCTTT
TRBJ1-1 . TRBD1 TRBV19 CASSIGGTGTRYTEAFF TGTGCCAGTAGTATCGGAGGGACAGGCACGAGGTACACTGAAGCTTTCTTT
TRBJ2-7 . . TRBV5-6 CASSLQSYSSYEQYF TGTGCCAGCAGCTTGCAATCTTACAGCTCCTACGAGCAGTACTTC
TRBJ2-7 . TRBD1 TRBV27 CASSRNSGTAYEQYF TGTGCCAGCAGTAGAAATTCCGGGACAGCCTACGAGCAGTACTTC
TRBJ1-2 . . TRBV4-2 CASSPRGDYGYTF TGTGCCAGCAGCCCCCGGGGGGACTATGGCTACACCTTC
TRBJ2-7 . TRBD2 TRBV5-4 CASSLGTSRNEQYF TGTGCCAGCAGTCTTGGGACTAGCCGCAACGAGCAGTACTTC
TRBJ1-3 once . TRBV7-6 CASSLAPGWLNTIYF TGTGCCAGCAGCTTAGCGCCAGGGTGGTTAAACACCATATATTTT
TRBJ2-1 . . TRBV6-6 CASSQPKLDEQFF TGTGCCAGCAGTCAGCCGAAACTGGATGAGCAGTTCTTC
TRBJ1-2 . TRBD1 TRBV27 CASSPRTGAGGYTF TGTGCCAGCAGCCCCCGGACAGGGGCGGGCGGCTACACCTTC
TRBJ2-7 . . TRBV5-1 CASSPGDLLYEQYF TGCGCCAGCAGCCCCGGGGACTTGCTCTACGAGCAGTACTTC
TRBJ2-2 . . TRBV9 CASSVVVGAGTGELFF TGTGCCAGCAGCGTAGTGGTGGGAGCTGGCACCGGGGAGCTGTTTTTT
TRBJ2-3 . . TRBV2 CASSADRSSTDTQYF TGTGCCAGCAGCGCCGACAGGTCTAGCACAGATACGCAGTATTTT
TRBJ2-2 once TRBD1 TRBV9 CASSVARTGGNTGELFF TGTGCCAGCAGCGTAGCCCGGACAGGGGGGAACACCGGGGAGCTGTTTTTT
TRBJ2-7 . TRBD1 TRBV28 CASSSRDRGGSEQYF TGTGCCAGCAGTAGCCGGGACAGGGGGGGTTCCGAGCAGTACTTC
TRBJ2-7 . TRBD1 TRBV28 CASSWDSSYEQYF TGTGCCAGCAGTTGGGACAGCTCCTACGAGCAGTACTTC
TRBJ2-1 . TRBD2 TRBV14 CASSQLPASGINEQFF TGTGCCAGCAGCCAACTCCCGGCTAGCGGGATCAATGAGCAGTTCTTC